This TCR beta chain derives from a study of Ad26.COV2.S vaccination and SARS-CoV-2 variants (dated by TCRdb to the early 2020s). A note on the overall study: Vaccine-arm donors came from COV1001, a multicentre, randomized, double-blind, placebo-controlled phase I-IIa trial of Ad26.COV2.S in healthy adults. Ad26.COV2.S was administered intramuscularly at 5 x 10^10 or 1 x 10^11 viral particles, either as a single shot or as two shots given 56 days apart. Trial participants were randomized into five groups of five, in which low-dose or high-dose Ad26.COV2.S was given once or twice, or placebo was given on both occasions. A total of 32 samples were included in the TCR-sequenced set, comprising around 19 Ad26.COV2.S vaccine recipients, 5 placebo recipients and 8 SARS-CoV-2 convalescent individuals. Blinding of investigators to trial group allocation was maintained during experiments and outcome assessment. TCRbeta repertoire sequencing served as the tool for gauging how specific and how broad the SARS-CoV-2-reactive T cell receptors were following Ad26.COV2.S vaccination.

The immunoSEQ Assay was used to sequence TCRbeta CDR3 regions. After extraction, genomic DNA underwent amplification by bias-controlled multiplex PCR, followed by high-throughput sequencing. Processing in the source paper ran as follows. To quantify the absolute abundance of every unique TCRbeta CDR3 region, sequences were collapsed and filtered. T cell fraction was estimated by normalizing TCRbeta template counts to usable DNA, which was measured by amplifying reference genes present in all nucleated cells. Repertoire TCRs were annotated as SARS-CoV-2-specific when V gene, CDR3 amino acid sequence and J gene were exactly matched to a known reactive TCR set. MIRA supplied the reference SARS-CoV-2 TCR set, which was filtered for enrichment in COVID-19-positive ImmuneCODE repertoires so that public or cross-reactive TCRs were removed. Based on the MIRA antigens, annotated TCRs were further analysed at the level of specific ORF or position within ORF. Breadth was defined as annotated unique rearrangements over total unique productive rearrangements; depth was the summed frequency of those rearrangements. TCR breadth was compared between groups using two-sided Wilcoxon rank-sum tests. The immuneACCESS repertoire file appears here via TCRdb, limited to in-frame rearrangements. These files lack a portion of the clones; in checked studies, under half of the deficit traces to unresolved V genes, and the cause of the others is not known. That table is the source of V, J and clone size, and D and trimming were worked out from the DNA. The sample yields 300,000 to 400,000 clones; around nine tenths were counted once. The leading ten clones occupy approximately 3.6% of the sample.

Study-level results and caveats: The study lacked the statistical power to compare responses across vaccine doses or regimens. Compared with placebo recipients, Ad26.COV2.S recipients showed higher spike-specific TCR breadth (P = 0.0014). After vaccination, substantial breadth of spike-specific CD8+ and CD4+ T cell responses was reported. Vaccine and placebo recipients had similar non-spike TCR breadth, a finding consistent with the vaccine containing only spike. According to the authors, total T cell responses may have been underestimated by the TCR breadth and depth analyses.

The sample's treatment or condition, from its label and the paper: roughly 19 received Ad26.COV2.S at low or high dose, single or two shots; roughly 5 received placebo; per-sample allocation not given. Repertoires of vaccine and placebo recipients were sequenced from samples collected on day 63 after the first injection. Between 29 July and 7 August 2020, Cohort 1b enrolled 20 to 30 adults aged 18-55 years at one site in Boston, USA. Ad26.COV2.S consisted of a replication-incompetent adenovirus type 26 vector by which a prefusion-stabilized SARS-CoV-2 spike protein from the original Wuhan strain was expressed. This clone was seen a handful of times. Its antigen is currently not known. It has no much larger one-base neighbor in the sample; base qualities were not kept. Trimming costs V 3 bases and J 3 bases, and their ends lie 9 bases apart. Spanning cysteine to phenylalanine, the CDR3 consists of 12 amino acids. Here the CDR3 DNA is all that survives: 36 bases in frame from base 1. The CDR1 and CDR2 encoded by the germline V gene (reference sequence) are DFQATT and SNEGSKA.

Rearrangement joined TRBV20-1 to TRBJ2-7; the D gene is perhaps TRBD1, from 6 matching bases. Sequenced material: peripheral blood, taken in a trial of Ad26.COV2.S vaccine versus placebo. The sequence was collected from a person aged 18-60 years who received the Ad26.COV2.S COVID-19 vaccine or a placebo. The encoded CDR3 is CSASGQHYEQYF. Read as DNA, the sequence is TGCAGTGCTAGTGGACAGCACTACGAGCAGTACTTC.